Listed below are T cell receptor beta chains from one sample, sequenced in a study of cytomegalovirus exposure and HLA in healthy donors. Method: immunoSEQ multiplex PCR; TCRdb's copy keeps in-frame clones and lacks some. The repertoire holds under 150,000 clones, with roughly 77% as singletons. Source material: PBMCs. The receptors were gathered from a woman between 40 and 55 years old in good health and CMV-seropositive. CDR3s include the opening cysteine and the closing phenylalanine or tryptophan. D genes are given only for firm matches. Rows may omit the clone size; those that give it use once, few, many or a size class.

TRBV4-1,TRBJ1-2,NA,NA,TGCGCCAGCAGCCCCCCGGGGATCGTTGGCTACACCTTC,CASSPPGIVGYTF
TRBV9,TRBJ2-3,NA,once,TGTGCCAGCAGCGTAGAAGGGAGGAGCACAGATACGCAGTATTTT,CASSVEGRSTDTQYF
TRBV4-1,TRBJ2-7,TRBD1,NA,TGCGCCAGCAGCCAACCTACAGGGGGCACCTACGAGCAGTACTTC,CASSQPTGGTYEQYF
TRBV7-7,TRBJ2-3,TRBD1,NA,TGTGCTAGCAGCCTCTTGACAGGGGTAATCGCAGATACGCAGTATTTT,CASSLLTGVIADTQYF
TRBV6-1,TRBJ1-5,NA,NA,TGTGCCAGCGGTGAGTTAGGCAATCAGCCCCAGCATTTT,CASGELGNQPQHF
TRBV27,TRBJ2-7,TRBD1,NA,TGTGCCAGCAGTTTCAGGGGGAGTCTCGACGAGCAGTACTTC,CASSFRGSLDEQYF
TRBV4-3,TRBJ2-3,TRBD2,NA,TGCGCCAGCAGCCAAGAACCCCCCGGTGGTAGCGGGGATACGCAGTATTTT,CASSQEPPGGSGDTQYF
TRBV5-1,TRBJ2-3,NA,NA,TGCGCCAGCAACCTACCAGGCCAGGGCACAGATACGCAGTATTTT,CASNLPGQGTDTQYF
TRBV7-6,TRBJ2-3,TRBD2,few,TGTGCCAGCAGCTTGGGCCGAGCGGGAGGGCCATCAGATACGCAGTATTTT,CASSLGRAGGPSDTQYF
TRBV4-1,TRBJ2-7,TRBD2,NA,TGCGCCAGCAGCCAATCGGGGGGGGATTCCTACGAGCAGTACTTC,CASSQSGGDSYEQYF
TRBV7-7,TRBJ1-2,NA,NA,TGTGCTAGCAGCCTCAGGGGCTGGCACTATGGCTACACCTTC,CASSLRGWHYGYTF
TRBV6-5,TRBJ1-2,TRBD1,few,TGTGCCAGCAGTTCGGGACAGGGAATTAACTATGGCTACACCTTC,CASSSGQGINYGYTF
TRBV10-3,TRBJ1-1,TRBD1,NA,TGTGCCATCAGTGAGTACTCCGGGACAGTAAACACTGAAGCTTTCTTT,CAISEYSGTVNTEAFF
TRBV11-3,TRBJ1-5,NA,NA,TGTGCCAGCAGCTCAAACGGGACTCCGCTTAGCAATCAGCCCCAGCATTTT,CASSSNGTPLSNQPQHF
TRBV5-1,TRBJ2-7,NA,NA,TGCGCCAGCAGCTCGGCGGGCCTCTACGAGCAGTACTTC,CASSSAGLYEQYF
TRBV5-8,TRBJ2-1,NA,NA,TGTGCCAGCAGCTTGGATAGCGCGGGATACAATGAGCAGTTCTTC,CASSLDSAGYNEQFF
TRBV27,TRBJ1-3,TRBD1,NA,TGTGCCAGCATACCCGGGACAGGGGGTTCTGGAAACACCATATATTTT,CASIPGTGGSGNTIYF
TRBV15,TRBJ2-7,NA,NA,TGTGCCACCAGGGGGGGGCAAACCTACGAGCAGTACTTC,CATRGGQTYEQYF
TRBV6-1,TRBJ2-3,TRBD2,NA,TGTGCCACCGTGTCTAGCGGGCGGGGCACAGATACGCAGTATTTT,CATVSSGRGTDTQYF
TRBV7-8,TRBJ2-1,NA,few,TGTGCCAGCAGCTTAGGAGGAGGATTGTACAATGAGCAGTTCTTC,CASSLGGGLYNEQFF
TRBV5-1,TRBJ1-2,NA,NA,TGCGCCAGCAGCTTTACTACACAGGGACAAGGCTACACCTTC,CASSFTTQGQGYTF
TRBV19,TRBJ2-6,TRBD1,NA,TGTGCCACCCACTCTCGGACAGGGGCAATCTCAGGGGCCAACGTCCTGACTTTC,CATHSRTGAISGANVLTF
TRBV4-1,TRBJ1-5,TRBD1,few,TGCGCCAGCAGCCAAGATACAGGGGGCGAGAGCAATCAGCCCCAGCATTTT,CASSQDTGGESNQPQHF
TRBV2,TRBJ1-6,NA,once,TGTGCCAGCGGGAAAGGGGGGGCGGGCCATTCACCCCTCCACTTT,CASGKGGAGHSPLHF
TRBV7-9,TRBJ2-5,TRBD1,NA,TGTGCCAGCAGGGGCAGGGGGCAAGAGACCCAGTACTTC,CASRGRGQETQYF
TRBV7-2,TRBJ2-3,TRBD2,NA,TGTGCCAGCAGCCCTCGACTAGCGGGAGCGGTAGATACGCAGTATTTT,CASSPRLAGAVDTQYF
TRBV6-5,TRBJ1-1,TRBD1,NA,TGTGCCAGCAGTACAGGGGGATTGAACACTGAAGCTTTCTTT,CASSTGGLNTEAFF
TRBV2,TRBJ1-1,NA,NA,TGTGCCAGCATTAGAGGGGAGGTTCTGAACACTGAAGCTTTCTTT,CASIRGEVLNTEAFF
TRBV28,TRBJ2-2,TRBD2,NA,TGTGCCAGCAGTTTCATGGTTGGTCGCGGGAGGGTGAACACCGGGGAGCTGTTTTTT,CASSFMVGRGRVNTGELFF
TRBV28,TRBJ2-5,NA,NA,TGTGCCAGCAGTTTACCAGGGAGGGAGACCCAGTACTTC,CASSLPGRETQYF
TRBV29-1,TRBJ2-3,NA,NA,TGCAGCGCCGGGGAACCCACAGATACGCAGTATTTT,CSAGEPTDTQYF
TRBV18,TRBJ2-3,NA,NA,TGTGCCAGCTTGCGGCAACCTAGCACAGATACGCAGTATTTT,CASLRQPSTDTQYF
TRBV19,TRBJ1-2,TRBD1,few,TGTGCCAGTAGTCCCGGGACAGGGCACAACTATGGCTACACCTTC,CASSPGTGHNYGYTF
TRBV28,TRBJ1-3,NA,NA,TGTGCCAGCAGTAACCTAGTCAGTGGAAACACCATATATTTT,CASSNLVSGNTIYF
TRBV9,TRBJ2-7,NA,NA,TGTGCCAGCAGCCCCTCCGGGACAAGATACGAGCAGTACTTC,CASSPSGTRYEQYF
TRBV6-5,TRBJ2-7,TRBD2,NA,TGTGCCAGCAGTCCCACGGGGGGTGGTCGCGAGCAGTACTTC,CASSPTGGGREQYF
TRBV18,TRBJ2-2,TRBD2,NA,TGTGCCAGCTCACCGGGACTAGCGGGGTCTAACACCGGGGAGCTGTTTTTT,CASSPGLAGSNTGELFF
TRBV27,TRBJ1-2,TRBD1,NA,TGTGCCAGCCTGTGGACAGGGTGTTATTTGTTCGGGTATGGCTACACCTTC,CASLWTGCYLFGYGYTF
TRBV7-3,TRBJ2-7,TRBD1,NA,TGTGCCAGCAGCGAGGGACAGATTCCCGACTACGAGCAGTACTTC,CASSEGQIPDYEQYF
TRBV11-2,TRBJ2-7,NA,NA,TGTGCCAGCAGCTTAGGGGGGGGCCCCGCCTACGAGCAGTACTTC,CASSLGGGPAYEQYF
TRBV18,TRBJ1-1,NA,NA,TGTGCCAGCTCACGTGGTTCGAGAAACGCTGAAGCTTTCTTT,CASSRGSRNAEAFF
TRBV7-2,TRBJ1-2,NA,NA,TGTGCCAGCAGCCAGGGTGGGGGGGACTGTGGCTACACCTTC,CASSQGGGDCGYTF
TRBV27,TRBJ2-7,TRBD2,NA,TGTGCCAGCAGCTCTCAGGGACTAGCGGGTCTCAGCTCCTACGAGCAGTACTTC,CASSSQGLAGLSSYEQYF
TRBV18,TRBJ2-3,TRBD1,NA,TGTGCCAGCTCACCTAGGTCGCTCTCGGGACAGAACACAGATACGCAGTATTTT,CASSPRSLSGQNTDTQYF
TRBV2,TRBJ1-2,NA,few,TGTGCCAGCGGTCAGGACGGGAGACCCTATGGCTACACCTTC,CASGQDGRPYGYTF
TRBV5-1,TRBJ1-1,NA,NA,TGCGCCAGCAGCATCACCCCGGGACTGCCGAACACTGAAGCTTTCTTT,CASSITPGLPNTEAFF
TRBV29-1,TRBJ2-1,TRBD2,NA,TGCAGCGTTGAAGATCGGGGGGAACGCAATGAGCAGTTCTTC,CSVEDRGERNEQFF
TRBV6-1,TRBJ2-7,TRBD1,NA,TGTGCCAGCAGTGACCTACCCCCGGGACAGGGGGCTATTAGCTCCTACGAGCAGTACTTC,CASSDLPPGQGAISSYEQYF